Shown below are 2 T cell receptor beta chains from a single sample sequenced in a study of T cells after yellow fever vaccination. From the 5' RACE reads, TCRdb called clonotypes with MiXCR, one entry per CDR3 protein. The sample shows some 400,000 distinct CDR3 sequences, 6.2% of them seen only once. The sample consisted of PBMCs, taken 5 days after the yellow fever booster vaccination. The receptors shown here come from a man under 40 who received the YFV17D yellow fever vaccine.

The sample holds a few counts of this clonotype. This chain links TRBV20-1 with TRBJ2-2; D unclear. Trimming shortened V by 1 base and J by 3 bases, and 6 bases separated the two germline ends. Germline V gene data show CDR1 as DFQATT and CDR2 as SNEGSKA (reference sequence). The CDR3 is 13 amino acids. This chain's CDR3 is CSARGLHTGELFF. The CDR3 DNA sequence: TGCAGTGCTAGAGGACTCCACACCGGGGAGCTGTTTTTT.

This sequence joins TRBV5-6 and TRBJ1-5; a possible D gene is TRBD1 (5 bases). Germline V lookup: CDR1 SGHDT, CDR2 YYEEEE. The CDR3 is 15 residues long. Deletions cut 4 bases from V and 2 bases from J, with 13 bases between. The CDR3 loop reads CASSQGPARNQPQHF. The CDR3 region has the DNA TGTGCCAGCAGCCAGGGCCCGGCGCGCAATCAGCCCCAGCATTTT.